These 8 T cell receptor beta chains came from one sample sequenced in a study of beta chain features in type 1 diabetes. General study points: TCRB CDR3 length was moderately but significantly reduced in all four CD4+ subsets of Type 1 diabetes patients.

The antigens for these receptors are not known. What was sequenced were expressed TCRB transcripts, since all of the isolated RNA had been reverse transcribed. The assay was immunoSEQ multiplex PCR, and TCRdb's table has in-frame clones only and misses some. The sample contains about 640,000 clones, around 11% of which appear only once. Sequencing was carried out using naive CD4+ T cells from blood. These receptors were taken from a man aged 25 to 40 with type 1 diabetes.

This chain links TRBV19 with TRBJ1-1, with a tentative D call TRBD1 (5 bases). CDR3 length: 15 residues. CDR1 and CDR2 (germline): LNHDA, SQIVND (reference sequence). Trimming removed 3 bases at V and 1 base at J, with 12 bases between. The CDR3 region has the DNA TGTGCCAGTAGTATTTTCGGGACCGCGAACACTGAAGCTTTCTTT. Translating gives CASSIFGTANTEAFF.

The table lists this clone with a few counts. The V gene is TRBV10-3, the J gene TRBJ2-3, with D perhaps assigned TRBD1 or TRBD2 (5 bases each). V dropped 4 bases and J dropped 3 bases, with 14 bases sitting between them. The CDR3 extends over 15 amino acids. CDR1 and CDR2 (germline): ENHRY, SYGVKD. As DNA, the CDR3 is TGTGCCATCAGTGGGGGGTCGGAGAGGACAGATACGCAGTATTTT. Amino acid sequence: CAISGGSERTDTQYF.

The chain uses TRBV19 and TRBJ2-6; 7 nucleotides line up with TRBD1. There are 15 residues in the CDR3. Germline loops: CDR1 LNHDA, CDR2 SQIVND (reference sequence). J lost 0 bases, V lost 7 bases, and 3 bases had no gene match. The CDR3, as DNA: TGTGCCAGTATGGGACAGAACTCTGGGGCCAACGTCCTGACTTTC. It is translated as CASMGQNSGANVLTF.

The genes are TRBV2 and TRBJ2-1; D assignment may be TRBD1 or TRBD2 (5 bases each). Trimming stripped 4 bases from V and 14 bases from J, with 24 bases between. The CDR3 extends over 15 amino acids. The germline V gene has CDR1 SNHLY and CDR2 FYNNEI. CDR3 in amino acids: CASSGTAGAGPVEFF. DNA of the CDR3: TGTGCCAGCAGTGGGACTGCTGGGGCGGGCCCGGTAGAGTTCTTC.

This chain joins TRBV28 and TRBJ2-5; D may correspond to TRBD1 or TRBD2 (5 bases each). V lost 0 bases and J 0 bases, leaving 14 bases between the germline ends. CDR1 and CDR2 (germline): MDHEN, SYDVKM. CDR3 size: 17 residues. CDR3 DNA sequence: TGTGCCAGCAGTTTATGGGTCGGGGACCTCTACCAAGAGACCCAGTACTTC. Translation gives CASSLWVGDLYQETQYF.

The sample holds a few counts of this clone. J is TRBJ2-1 and V is TRBV19; D remains unclear. The CDR3 totals 11 residues. V lost 4 bases and J lost 6, with 4 bases in between. Germline CDR1 reads LNHDA; CDR2 reads SQIVND (reference sequence). The CDR3, as DNA: TGTGCCAGTAGTAGAAGCAATGAGCAGTTCTTC. It translates to CASSRSNEQFF.

The gene calls are TRBV7-2 and TRBJ2-4, with D unclear. Trimming pared 2 bases from V and 8 bases from J, leaving 22 bases between. CDR3 length: 17 amino acids. The germline V gene has CDR1 SGHTA and CDR2 FQGNSA. The CDR3 loop is CASSLNAPFWGSDIQYF. The CDR3, as DNA: TGTGCCAGCAGCTTAAATGCCCCGTTTTGGGGTTCGGACATTCAGTACTTC.

This sequence joins TRBV27 and TRBJ2-3; D is undetermined. The ends were cut back, 2 bases at V and 1 base at J, with 13 bases in the middle. Per the germline V gene, CDR1 is MNHEY and CDR2 is SMNVEV (reference sequence). The CDR3 has 16 amino acids. The CDR3 region has the DNA TGTGCCAGCAGTTTACAACCCCAACGAGGCACAGATACGCAGTATTTT. This gives the protein CASSLQPQRGTDTQYF.